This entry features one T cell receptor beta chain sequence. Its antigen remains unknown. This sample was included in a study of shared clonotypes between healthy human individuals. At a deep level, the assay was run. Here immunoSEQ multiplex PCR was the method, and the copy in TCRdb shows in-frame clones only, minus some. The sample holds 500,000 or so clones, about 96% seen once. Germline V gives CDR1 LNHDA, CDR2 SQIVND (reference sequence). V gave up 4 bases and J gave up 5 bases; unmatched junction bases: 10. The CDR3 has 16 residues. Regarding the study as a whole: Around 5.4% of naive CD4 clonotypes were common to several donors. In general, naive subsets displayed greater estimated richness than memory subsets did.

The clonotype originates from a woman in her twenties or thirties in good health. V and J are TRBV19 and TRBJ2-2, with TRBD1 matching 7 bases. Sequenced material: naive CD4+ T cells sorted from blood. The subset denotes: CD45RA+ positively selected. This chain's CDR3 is CASSRQGNEVTGELFF. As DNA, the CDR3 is TGTGCCAGTAGTAGACAGGGAAACGAGGTAACCGGGGAGCTGTTTTTT.